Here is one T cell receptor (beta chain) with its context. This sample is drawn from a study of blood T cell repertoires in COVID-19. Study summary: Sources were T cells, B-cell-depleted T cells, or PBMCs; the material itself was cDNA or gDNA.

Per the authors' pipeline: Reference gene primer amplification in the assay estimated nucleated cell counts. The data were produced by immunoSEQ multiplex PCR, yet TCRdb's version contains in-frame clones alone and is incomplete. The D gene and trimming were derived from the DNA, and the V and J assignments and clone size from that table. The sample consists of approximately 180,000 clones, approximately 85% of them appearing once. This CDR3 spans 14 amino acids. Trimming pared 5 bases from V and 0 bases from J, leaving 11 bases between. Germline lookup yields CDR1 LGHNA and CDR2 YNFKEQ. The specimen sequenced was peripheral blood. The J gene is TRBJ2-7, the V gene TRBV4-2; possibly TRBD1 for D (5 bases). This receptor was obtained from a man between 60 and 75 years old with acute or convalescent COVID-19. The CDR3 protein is CASSERQSSYEQYF. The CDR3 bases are TGTGCCAGCAGCGAAAGACAGTCCTCCTACGAGCAGTACTTC.